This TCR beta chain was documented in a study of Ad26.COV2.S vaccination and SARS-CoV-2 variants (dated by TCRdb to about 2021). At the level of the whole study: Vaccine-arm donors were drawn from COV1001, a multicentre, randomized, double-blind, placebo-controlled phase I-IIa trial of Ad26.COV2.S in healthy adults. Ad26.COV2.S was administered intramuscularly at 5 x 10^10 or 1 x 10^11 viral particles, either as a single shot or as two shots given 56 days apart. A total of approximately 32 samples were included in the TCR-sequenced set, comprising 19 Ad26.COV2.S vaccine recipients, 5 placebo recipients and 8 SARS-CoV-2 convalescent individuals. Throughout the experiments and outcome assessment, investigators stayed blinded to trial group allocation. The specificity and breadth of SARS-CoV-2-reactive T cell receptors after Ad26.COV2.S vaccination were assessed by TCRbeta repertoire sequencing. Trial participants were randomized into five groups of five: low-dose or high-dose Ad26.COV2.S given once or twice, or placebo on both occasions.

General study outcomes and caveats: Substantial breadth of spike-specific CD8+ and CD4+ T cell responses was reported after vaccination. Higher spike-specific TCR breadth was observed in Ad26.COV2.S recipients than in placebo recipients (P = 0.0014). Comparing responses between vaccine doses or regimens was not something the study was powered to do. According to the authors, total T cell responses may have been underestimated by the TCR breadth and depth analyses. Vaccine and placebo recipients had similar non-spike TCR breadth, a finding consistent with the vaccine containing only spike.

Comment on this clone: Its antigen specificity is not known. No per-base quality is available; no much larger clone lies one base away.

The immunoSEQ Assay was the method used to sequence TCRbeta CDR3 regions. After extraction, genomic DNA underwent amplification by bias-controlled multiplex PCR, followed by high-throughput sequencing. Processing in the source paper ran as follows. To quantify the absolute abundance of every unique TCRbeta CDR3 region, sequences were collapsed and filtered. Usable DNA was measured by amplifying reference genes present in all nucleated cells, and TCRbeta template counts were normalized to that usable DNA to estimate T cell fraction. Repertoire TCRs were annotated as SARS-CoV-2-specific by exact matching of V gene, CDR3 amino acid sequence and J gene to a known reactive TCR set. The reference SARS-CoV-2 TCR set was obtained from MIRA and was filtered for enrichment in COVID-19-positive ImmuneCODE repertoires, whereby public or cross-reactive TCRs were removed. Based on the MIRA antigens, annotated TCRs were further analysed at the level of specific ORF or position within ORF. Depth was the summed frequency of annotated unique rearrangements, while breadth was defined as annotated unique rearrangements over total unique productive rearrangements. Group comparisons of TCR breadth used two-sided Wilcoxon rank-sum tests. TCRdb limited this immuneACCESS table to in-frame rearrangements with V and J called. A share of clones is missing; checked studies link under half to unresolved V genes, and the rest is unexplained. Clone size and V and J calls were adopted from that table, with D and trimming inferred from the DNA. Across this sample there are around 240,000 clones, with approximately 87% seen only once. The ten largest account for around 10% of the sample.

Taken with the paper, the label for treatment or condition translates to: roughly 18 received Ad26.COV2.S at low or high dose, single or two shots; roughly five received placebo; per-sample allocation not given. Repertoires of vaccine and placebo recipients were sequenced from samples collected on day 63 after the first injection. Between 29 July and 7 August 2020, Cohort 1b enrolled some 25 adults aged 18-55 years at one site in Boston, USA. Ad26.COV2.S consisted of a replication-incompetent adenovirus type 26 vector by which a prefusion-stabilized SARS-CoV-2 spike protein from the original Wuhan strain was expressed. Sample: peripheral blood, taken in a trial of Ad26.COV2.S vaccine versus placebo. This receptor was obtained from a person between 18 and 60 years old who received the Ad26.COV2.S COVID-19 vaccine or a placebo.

CDR3 reads: CASSSTSGAYNEQFF. The bases read TGCGCCAGCAGCTCCACTAGCGGGGCCTACAATGAGCAGTTCTTC. The chain is made from TRBV5-1 and TRBJ2-1, and TRBD2 matches 10 of the central bases. Based on the germline V gene, the CDR1 and CDR2 sequences are SGHRS and YFSETQ. The cysteine opens and the phenylalanine closes a CDR3 of 15 amino acids. Left in the record is the CDR3 DNA by itself, 45 bases read in frame from the first base. At the junction V is shortened by 3 bases and J by 2 bases; bases outside the gene matches: 2.